This T cell receptor (beta chain) was retrieved from a study of blood T cells in healthy people across ages. Study-wide points: Because donor CMV status was unknown, expanded clonotype changes were possibly confounded.

The CDR3 is made up of 13 amino acids. Germline-derived CDR1 and CDR2 are ENHRY and SYGVKD. V was pared by 3 bases and J by 1 base, with 6 bases between. In regard to this clonotype: What it recognizes is unknown.

Next came a second PCR, run for roughly 6 to 11 cycles, which used a sample-barcoded 5' primer along with a J-beta primer mix. Each cDNA molecule carried a tag from a template-switch adaptor that contained 12 random nucleotides. There were at least 2.5 million CDR3-containing paired-end reads obtained from each sample. One entry per CDR3 protein, called by TCRdb with MiXCR from the 5' RACE reads. The sample has more than 650,000 distinct CDR3 sequences; 22% are singletons. The sequenced sample consisted of blood. The receptor's source is a man in his 70s in good health. The chain links TRBV10-3 to TRBJ1-1; no reliable D call. CDR3 nucleotides: TGTGCCATCAGTGATGGTGGGAACACTGAAGCTTTCTTT. Amino acid sequence: CAISDGGNTEAFF.